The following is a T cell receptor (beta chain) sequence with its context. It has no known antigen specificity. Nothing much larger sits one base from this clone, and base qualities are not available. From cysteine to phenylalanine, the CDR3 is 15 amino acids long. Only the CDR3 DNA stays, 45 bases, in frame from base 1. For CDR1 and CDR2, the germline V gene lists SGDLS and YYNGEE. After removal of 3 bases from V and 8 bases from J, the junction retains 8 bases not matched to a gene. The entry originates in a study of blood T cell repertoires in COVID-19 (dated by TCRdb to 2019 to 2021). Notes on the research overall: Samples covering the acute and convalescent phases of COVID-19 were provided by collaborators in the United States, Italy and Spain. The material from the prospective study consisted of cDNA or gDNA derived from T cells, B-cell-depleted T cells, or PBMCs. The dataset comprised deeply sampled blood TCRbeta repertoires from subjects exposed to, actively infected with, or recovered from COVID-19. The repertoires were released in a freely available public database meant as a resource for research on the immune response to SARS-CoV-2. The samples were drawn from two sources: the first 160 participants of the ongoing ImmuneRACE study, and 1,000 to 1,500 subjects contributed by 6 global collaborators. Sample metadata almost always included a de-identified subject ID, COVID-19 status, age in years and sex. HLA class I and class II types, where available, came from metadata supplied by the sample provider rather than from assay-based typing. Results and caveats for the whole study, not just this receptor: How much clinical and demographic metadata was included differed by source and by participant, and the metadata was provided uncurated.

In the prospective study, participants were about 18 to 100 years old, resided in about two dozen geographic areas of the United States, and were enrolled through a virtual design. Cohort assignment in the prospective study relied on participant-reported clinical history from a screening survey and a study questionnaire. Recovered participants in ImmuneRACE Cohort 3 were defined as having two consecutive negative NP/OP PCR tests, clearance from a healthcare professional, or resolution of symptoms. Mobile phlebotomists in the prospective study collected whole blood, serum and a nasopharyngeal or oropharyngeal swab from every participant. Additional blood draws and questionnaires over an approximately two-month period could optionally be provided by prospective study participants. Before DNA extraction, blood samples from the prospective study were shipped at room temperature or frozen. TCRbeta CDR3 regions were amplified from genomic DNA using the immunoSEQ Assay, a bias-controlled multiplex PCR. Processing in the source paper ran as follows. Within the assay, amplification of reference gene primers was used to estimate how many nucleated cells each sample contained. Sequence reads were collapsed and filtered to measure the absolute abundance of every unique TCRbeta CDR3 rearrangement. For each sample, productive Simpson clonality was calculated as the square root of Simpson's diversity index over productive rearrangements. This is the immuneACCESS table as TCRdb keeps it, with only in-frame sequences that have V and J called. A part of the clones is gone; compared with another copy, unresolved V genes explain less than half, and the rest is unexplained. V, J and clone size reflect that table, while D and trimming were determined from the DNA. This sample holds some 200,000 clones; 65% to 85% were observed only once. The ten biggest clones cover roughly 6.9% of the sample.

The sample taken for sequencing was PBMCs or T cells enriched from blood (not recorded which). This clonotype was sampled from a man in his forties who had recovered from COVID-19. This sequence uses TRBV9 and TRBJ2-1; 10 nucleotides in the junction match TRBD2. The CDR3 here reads CASSASGGALYEQFF. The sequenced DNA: TGTGCCAGCAGCGCGAGCGGGGGGGCTCTCTATGAGCAGTTCTTC.